A selection of T cell receptor beta chains follows, all from one sample in a study of CD8 T cells in Susac syndrome. TCRdb re-derived calls from the immunoSEQ multiplex PCR reads in MiXCR, one entry per CDR3 protein. The sample records about 250,000 distinct CDR3 sequences, roughly 95% being singletons. Sequencing used CD4+ T cells from PBMCs. Source of these receptors: a human donor with multiple sclerosis. CDR3s include the opening cysteine and the closing phenylalanine or tryptophan.

CDR3: CSVETGTSGNTIYF
V: TRBV29-1
J: TRBJ1-3

CDR3: CASSPGLAREQYF
V: TRBV7-3
J: TRBJ2-7

CDR3: CASSVDSGNTIYF
V: TRBV9
J: TRBJ1-3

CDR3: CASSIRGLQETQYF
V: TRBV19
J: TRBJ2-5

CDR3: CASSLQGARTEAFF
V: TRBV12-3/TRBV12-4
J: TRBJ1-1

CDR3: CASRISGRYNEQFF
V: TRBV28
J: TRBJ2-1

CDR3: CASSLPPGEAFF
V: TRBV5-1
J: TRBJ1-1

CDR3: CATSRVGTVTGELFF
V: TRBV15
J: TRBJ2-2

CDR3: CSARGQGGTDTQYF
V: TRBV20-1
J: TRBJ2-3

CDR3: CSVEPSALWNTEAFF
V: TRBV29-1
J: TRBJ1-1

CDR3: CASTSRGYGYTF
V: TRBV6-1
J: TRBJ1-2

CDR3: CASSPFSSERGGNEQFF
V: TRBV6-1
J: TRBJ2-1

CDR3: CAIDGPSDTGELFF
V: TRBV10-3
J: TRBJ2-2

CDR3: CATSRRTGSYEQYF
V: TRBV15
J: TRBJ2-7

CDR3: CAWTNGGWGQPQHF
V: TRBV30
J: TRBJ1-5

CDR3: CASSLDGSQDEQFF
V: TRBV12-3/TRBV12-4
J: TRBJ2-1

CDR3: CASSLRSGTAYEQYF
V: TRBV14
J: TRBJ2-7

CDR3: CASSLVGYYEQYF
V: TRBV5-1
J: TRBJ2-7

CDR3: CASTQGKNTEAFF
V: TRBV6-5
J: TRBJ1-1

CDR3: CASSPVGPATDGYTF
V: TRBV18
J: TRBJ1-2

CDR3: CASSPSSGRGGVETQYF
V: TRBV10-1
J: TRBJ2-5

CDR3: CSVRGGITTNEKLFF
V: TRBV29-1
J: TRBJ1-4

CDR3: CSAEITGNTIYF
V: TRBV20-1
J: TRBJ1-3